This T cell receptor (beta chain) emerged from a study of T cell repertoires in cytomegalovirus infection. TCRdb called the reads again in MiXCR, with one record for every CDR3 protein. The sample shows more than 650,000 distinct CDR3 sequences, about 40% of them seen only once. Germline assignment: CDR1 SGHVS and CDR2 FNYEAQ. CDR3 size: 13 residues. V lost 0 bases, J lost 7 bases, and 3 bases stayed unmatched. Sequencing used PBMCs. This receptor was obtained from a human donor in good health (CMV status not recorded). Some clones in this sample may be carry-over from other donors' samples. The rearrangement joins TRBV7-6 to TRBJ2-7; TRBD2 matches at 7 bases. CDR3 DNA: TGTGCCAGCAGCTTAGCGTTGGGGGGGGAGCAGTACTTC. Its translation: CASSLALGGEQYF.